The clone carrying this TCR beta chain was observed many times. Antigen specificity is unknown. Documented treatment: PENTA 11 planned treatment interruption arm or continuous ART arm. Unique molecular identifiers were included in an RNA-based 3' RACE TCR library. One entry per CDR3 protein, called by TCRdb with MiXCR from the 3' RACE reads. The data show about 89,000 distinct CDR3 sequences, about 6.9% seen once. CDR3 size: 14 residues. Germline CDR1 and CDR2: SNHLY and FYNNEI. Trimming left V 1 base short and J 2 bases short, with 9 bases between. This sample is part of a study of HIV-infected children after antiretroviral therapy interruption. Broader study findings: Minor non-naive CD45RA+ populations, like EMRA or stem memory, might contaminate naive sorts. The Gini coefficient of naive CD4+ repertoires rose, returning to baseline by 3 years.

The chain is built from TRBV2 and TRBJ2-7; D not resolved. This receptor was taken from a pool of human donors with HIV. Sequenced here: CD45RA+ CD4+ T cells from PBMCs, pooled from several time points, sampled from a donor given antiretroviral therapy, either interrupted or continuous. Subset: naive CD4+ CD45RA+ CD45RO- T cells. This CDR3 is CASSEGRMAYEQYF. In nucleotides, the CDR3 is TGTGCCAGCAGTGAAGGTCGGATGGCCTACGAGCAGTACTTC. Using reference TRBV2 and TRBJ2-7 for the parts outside the CDR3, the full variable domain is EPEVTQTPSHQVTQMGQEVILRCVPISNHLYFYWYRQILGQKVEFLVSFYNNEISEKSEIFDDQFSVERPDGSNFTLKIRSTKLEDSAMYFCASSEGRMAYEQYFGPGTRLTVT.